The T cell receptor (beta chain) described here comes from a study of breast tumors, draining lymph nodes, adjacent tissues. The study's findings and limits: The lymph node origin of tumor T cells was framed as consistent with a hypothesis, not demonstrated. Tumor TCR diversity was below lymph nodes but above nontumor tissue. Luminal-like breast cancer showed significantly higher tumor–nontumor repertoire similarity than basal-like.

V lost 6 bases, J lost 2 bases, and 7 bases stayed unmatched. The CDR3 spans 15 residues. The V gene's germline CDR1 is SEHNR and CDR2 FQNEAQ (reference sequence). Breast cancer patients provided tissue from their axillary draining lymph nodes. In its sample, this clonotype was seen many times. Its antigen is still unknown. TCRdb re-called the multiplex PCR reads through MiXCR, storing one row per CDR3 protein. The sample consists of roughly 110,000 distinct CDR3 sequences, less than 40% of them appearing once. The rearrangement joins TRBV7-9 to TRBJ2-1; 7 nucleotides agree with TRBD2. This clonotype was sampled from a female donor with breast cancer. Some clones in this sample may be carry-over from other donors' samples. The sequenced sample consisted of axillary lymph node tissue. DNA for the CDR3: TGTGCCAGCAGTGAACTAGCGAGGACCTACAATGAGCAGTTCTTC. Translated, it gives CASSELARTYNEQFF.